This TCR beta chain was captured in a study of early T cells in non-severe SARS-CoV-2 infection. Separate cDNA molecules each had unique molecular identifiers attached to them. In TCRdb, the 5' RACE reads were re-called with MiXCR into one record per CDR3 protein. The sample has about 69,000 distinct CDR3 sequences, about an eighth seen once; the top ten hold 5% to 7%. Germline CDR1 is SGHVS and CDR2 is FNYEAQ. This CDR3 spans 12 amino acids. Trimming took off 6 bases at V and 10 bases at J, with 13 bases between the two ends. The specimen comprised whole blood, sampled at baseline. The rearrangement joins TRBV7-6 to TRBJ2-1, with unresolved D. The sequence derives from an adult who was a healthcare worker with PCR-confirmed SARS-CoV-2 infection or an uninfected control (not recorded which). The DNA for the CDR3 is TGTGCCAGCAGTTCCGGATCGCGCGAGCAGTTCTTC. As protein: CASSSGSREQFF. The entire variable domain, with the rest obtained from reference TRBV7-6 and TRBJ2-1, is as follows: GAGVSQSPRYKVTKRGQDVALRCDPISGHVSLYWYRQALGQGPEFLTYFNYEAQQDKSGLPNDRFSAERPEGSISTLTIQRTEQRDSAMYRCASSSGSREQFFGPGTRLTVL.